A single sample is the source of the 20 T cell receptor beta chains below, sequenced in a study of T cells in Graves' hyperthyroidism and ophthalmopathy (dated by TCRdb to about 2019). Receptor libraries were prepared by multiplex PCR. TCRdb names Illumina HiSeq 2000 as the instrument used. TCR beta CDR3 regions were amplified from RNA transcripts. For the first round of RT-PCR on the TCR CDR3, the HTBI primer set was used together with the Qiagen OneStep RT-PCR kit. The public sequencing data were trimmed at Q25 with fastp and processed into clonotypes with MiXCR by TCRdb, which kept only in-frame beta chains. Every distinct CDR3 protein forms one entry, paired with its most common genes and DNA. This sample holds about 400,000 distinct CDR3 sequences; roughly 14% were observed only once. The ten largest clonotypes hold 15% to 20% of the sample. Sequenced input: blood. These receptors all stem from a woman in her twenties or thirties with Graves' ophthalmopathy.

This clonotype was observed many times. The gene calls are TRBV7-8 and TRBJ2-3; 7 bases match TRBD2. CDR3 size: 14 residues. The V and J ends lost 1 base and 4 bases, in that order; junction bases with no gene match: 2. Germline V gives CDR1 SGHVS, CDR2 FQNEAQ. Here the CDR3 reads CASSLGGGSDTQYF. CDR3 DNA: TGTGCCAGCAGCTTAGGCGGGGGTTCAGATACGCAGTATTTT. The full variable domain, rest sourced from reference TRBV7-8 and TRBJ2-3, is GAGVSQSPRYKVAKRGQDVALRCDPISGHVSLFWYQQALGQGPEFLTYFQNEAQLDKSGLPSDRFFAERPEGSVSTLKIQRTQQEDSAVYLCASSLGGGSDTQYFGPGTRLTVL.

At least ten counts were recorded for this clonotype. The chain recombines TRBV7-2 with TRBJ2-3; D not certain. Trimming shortened V by 2 bases and J by 1 base, and 7 bases separated the two germline ends. Germline V gene sequence: CDR1 SGHTA, CDR2 FQGNSA. This CDR3 comprises 14 residues. CDR3 bases: TGTGCCAGCAGCTTAACGGACGGCACAGATACGCAGTATTTT. This gives the protein CASSLTDGTDTQYF.

This clonotype occurred many times. The J gene is TRBJ2-5, the V gene TRBV24-1, with D possibly being TRBD1 (6 bases). CDR1 is KGHDR and CDR2 is SFDVKD in the germline V gene. CDR3 size: 15 residues. Trimming removed 3 bases at V and 4 bases at J, with 14 bases between. The CDR3 sequence is CATSDNTRGGETQYF. For the CDR3, the DNA is TGTGCCACCAGTGATAACACGAGAGGGGGAGAGACCCAGTACTTC.

This clonotype has ten or more counts. The chain joins TRBV7-8 to TRBJ1-2, with D possibly matching TRBD1 (5 bases). Per germline, CDR1 SGHVS and CDR2 FQNEAQ. The CDR3 has 13 amino acids. The V gene lost 1 base and the J gene lost 5 bases, with 8 bases spanning the gap. The DNA for the CDR3 is TGTGCCAGCAGCTTAGGCAGGGCGTATGGCTACACCTTC. This sequence encodes CASSLGRAYGYTF.

This clonotype has a handful of counts. V gene TRBV7-3 combines with J gene TRBJ2-1, with unresolved D. Germline V CDR1 and CDR2: SGHTA, FQGTGA. The CDR3 length is 13 residues. Trimming pared 5 bases from V and 10 bases from J, leaving 15 bases between. The CDR3 DNA reads TGTGCCAGCAGCCCGGACCGCTCGAGCGAGCAGTTCTTC. It specifies CASSPDRSSEQFF.

This clonotype was recorded many times. This rearrangement joins TRBV10-2 to TRBJ1-5, with D unclear. The V end was cut by 3 bases, the J end by 4 bases, with 7 bases between. The CDR3 loop spans 13 amino acids. Germline V lookup: CDR1 WSHSY, CDR2 SAAADI. The CDR3 sequence is CASSDARNQPQHF. In DNA form, the CDR3 reads TGCGCCAGCAGTGATGCGCGGAATCAGCCCCAGCATTTT.

V is TRBV6-1 and J is TRBJ1-2, with D possibly being TRBD1 (6 bases). CDR3 length: 13 residues. The V gene's germline CDR1 is MNHNS and CDR2 SASEGT. Trimming took off 6 bases at V and 3 bases at J, with 11 bases between the two ends. CDR3 protein: CASSRGIYYGYTF. CDR3 bases: TGTGCCAGCAGCAGGGGAATTTACTATGGCTACACCTTC.

This clonotype was recorded at least ten times. The chain has TRBV10-3 and TRBJ2-7; 7 positions match TRBD1. Germline CDR1 ENHRY, CDR2 SYGVKD. Trimming at V came to 6 bases and at J to 0 bases, leaving 8 bases not matched to a gene. CDR3 length equals 15 residues. CDR3 protein: CAIRRLTGNSYEQYF. CDR3 coding DNA: TGTGCCATCAGAAGATTGACAGGGAACTCCTACGAGCAGTACTTC.

This clonotype was seen a handful of times. The chain employs TRBV5-1 and TRBJ2-7; TRBD1 agrees at 11 bases. The CDR3 consists of 15 residues. V was pared by 5 bases and J by 3 bases, with 7 bases of the junction left unmatched. Germline values: CDR1 SGHRS, CDR2 YFSETQ. CDR3 nucleotides: TGCGCCAGCAGGGCCGGGACAGGGGGTCTCTACGAGCAGTACTTC. This sequence encodes CASRAGTGGLYEQYF.

The chain couples TRBV19 to TRBJ1-4; TRBD1 might be the D (5 bases). Deletions cut 3 bases from V and 8 bases from J, with 16 bases between. Germline-derived CDR1 and CDR2 are LNHDA and SQIVND (reference sequence). This CDR3 contains 15 residues. The CDR3 region has the DNA TGTGCCAGTAGTATGGGGCTACCCGCGAGGGAAAAACTGTTTTTT. Its translation: CASSMGLPAREKLFF.

This clonotype has ten or more counts. This chain links TRBV28 with TRBJ1-1; maybe TRBD1 (5 bases). V shed 5 bases and J shed 0 bases, with 10 bases lying between them. The CDR3 loop spans 14 amino acids. From germline, CDR1 is MDHEN and CDR2 SYDVKM. The CDR3 coding sequence is TGTGCCAGCAGTCCGGGGGGAATGAACACTGAAGCTTTCTTT. Encoded protein: CASSPGGMNTEAFF.

The chain couples TRBV18 to TRBJ2-2, with a possible D match to TRBD2 (6 bases). V dropped 5 bases and J dropped 3 bases, with 13 bases sitting between them. CDR1 is KGHSH and CDR2 is LQKENI in the germline V gene. The CDR3 covers 15 residues. The CDR3 loop reads CASSTVGGYTGELFF. The CDR3 region has the DNA TGTGCCAGCTCAACCGTAGGAGGGTACACCGGGGAGCTGTTTTTT.

The genes are TRBV11-3 and TRBJ2-1; a weak D match, TRBD2 (6 bases). CDR1 SGHNT and CDR2 YENEEA come from the germline V gene. With 5 bases removed from V and 0 bases from J, the gap between germline ends came to 17 bases. This CDR3 comprises 17 residues. The chain's CDR3 is CASSQGLAGSSYNEQFF. The CDR3 DNA follows: TGTGCCAGCAGCCAAGGACTTGCGGGGAGCTCCTACAATGAGCAGTTCTTC.

The table lists this clonotype with many counts. The chain joins TRBV28 to TRBJ1-5; D is unclear. The length of the CDR3 is 13 residues. V was cut by 6 bases and J by 5 bases, with 11 bases left in between. Per germline, CDR1 MDHEN and CDR2 SYDVKM. For the CDR3, the DNA is TGTGCCAGCAGCAAAGACGGAGATCAGCCCCAGCATTTT. This gives the protein CASSKDGDQPQHF. The whole variable domain, remainder taken from reference TRBV28 and TRBJ1-5, is DVKVTQSSRYLVKRTGEKVFLECVQDMDHENMFWYRQDPGLGLRLIYFSYDVKMKEKGDIPEGYSVSREKKERFSLILESASTNQTSMYLCASSKDGDQPQHFGDGTRLSIL.

This clonotype was seen many times. The J gene is TRBJ1-1, the V gene TRBV20-1, with a tentative D call TRBD1 (5 bases). CDR1 DFQATT and CDR2 SNEGSKA come from the germline V gene (reference sequence). The CDR3 has 12 residues. The V end lost 1 base, the J end lost 9 bases, and 12 bases lay between the germline ends. The CDR3, as DNA: TGCAGTGCTAGAGTGCGGGGACCGAAAGCTTTCTTT. Translation: CSARVRGPKAFF.

This clonotype was detected many times. V usage is TRBV11-2 and J usage is TRBJ1-2; D gene ambiguous. V lost 2 bases to trimming and J lost 8 bases, with 12 bases between them. CDR3 length equals 13 residues. The V gene's germline CDR1 is SGHAT and CDR2 FQNNGV. As DNA, the CDR3 is TGTGCCAGCAGCTTAAGCGGGGTTCGGGGCTACACCTTC. As protein: CASSLSGVRGYTF.

This clonotype was recorded many times. The rearrangement joins TRBV27 to TRBJ2-5, with D possibly being TRBD1 (5 bases). Germline CDR1 is MNHEY and CDR2 is SMNVEV (reference sequence). V was clipped by 4 bases and J by 0 bases, with 6 bases between them. The CDR3 sequence is 13 residues long. The CDR3 is CASSWTNQETQYF. In nucleotides, the CDR3 is TGTGCCAGCAGTTGGACAAACCAAGAGACCCAGTACTTC.

The chain recombines TRBV27 with TRBJ2-1, with TRBD2 matching 11 bases. With 7 bases clipped from V and 7 bases from J, the junction kept 9 bases outside the gene matches. CDR1 and CDR2 from the germline V gene are MNHEY and SMNVEV (reference sequence). CDR3 length: 15 residues. CDR3 DNA sequence: TGTGCCAGCATGCTTCGGCTAGCGGGAGGAAATGAGCAGTTCTTC. Translated, it gives CASMLRLAGGNEQFF.

This clonotype was counted at least ten times. This chain uses TRBV11-2 with TRBJ2-3; D unresolved. CDR1 is SGHAT and CDR2 is FQNNGV in the germline V gene. The V end lost 1 base, the J end lost 8 bases, and 10 bases lay between the germline ends. The CDR3 has 13 amino acids. The CDR3 sequence is CASSLAPSGTQYF. The CDR3, as DNA: TGTGCCAGCAGCTTAGCTCCCTCCGGTACGCAGTATTTT.

The rearrangement uses TRBV29-1 and TRBJ2-6, with D maybe TRBD2 (6 bases). With 0 bases removed from V and 0 bases from J, the gap between germline ends came to 15 bases. The CDR3 covers 18 residues. The germline V gene encodes CDR1 SQVTM and CDR2 ANQGSEA. CDR3 amino acids: CSVEEPGTPRSGANVLTF. CDR3 in DNA: TGCAGCGTTGAAGAGCCCGGGACTCCTCGCTCTGGGGCCAACGTCCTGACTTTC.